This record covers a single T cell receptor beta chain. Its antigen is unidentified. Other DNA sequences within the sample encode an identical CDR3. This specimen belongs to a study of cytomegalovirus exposure and HLA in healthy donors. In the PCR, 60 Vbeta and 13 Jbeta primers were used. Under the authors' procedure: Approximately 86 million unique TCR beta chains, 9 million to 11 million shared, were counted in a later analysis. The method was immunoSEQ multiplex PCR; TCRdb's version includes in-frame clones alone and lacks a portion of them. V and J calls plus clone size are reproduced from that table; the DNA served to infer D and trimming. The profile shows over 150,000 clones, around 80% of them singletons. Study-wide points: The listing of some 170 TCR beta chains classed them as cytomegalovirus-associated. Rarity characterized most TCR sequences, yet some public TCRs appeared in many donors. Likely technical artifact: a cluster of highly shared sequence variants.

This TCR derives from a woman aged 45 to 65 in good health and CMV-seropositive. The sample was PBMCs.

CDR3 DNA: TGTGCCAGCAGCTTTACAGGGAACTATGGCTACACCTTC. It is translated as CASSFTGNYGYTF. This chain joins TRBV5-4 and TRBJ1-2; TRBD1 might be the D (6 bases). Deletions cut 2 bases from V and 2 bases from J, with 7 bases between. Per the germline V gene, CDR1 is SGHNT and CDR2 is YYREEE (reference sequence). This CDR3 has 13 residues.